This TCR beta chain was documented in a study of cytomegalovirus exposure and HLA in healthy donors. Study-wide results and caveats: The listing of 160 or so TCR beta chains classed them as cytomegalovirus-associated. A later analysis found common viral pathogens apparently linked to several of the most significant clusters. Later analysis identified a missense DCLRE1C variant that was linked to TCR beta V- and J-gene trimming.

Comment on this clone: Its specificity is not known.

PCR primers comprised 60 Vbeta and 13 Jbeta primers. Data came from immunoSEQ multiplex PCR; TCRdb stores just in-frame clones and leaves some out. Of 150,000 to 200,000 clones in the sample, roughly 85% are singletons; the top ten hold approximately 2%. The sequence came from a man aged 18 to 30 in good health and CMV-seropositive. Sequencing was performed on PBMCs.

In DNA, the CDR3 is TGTGCCAGCAGTTCGGCAGGGATTAGCAATCAGCCCCAGCATTTT. Translated: CASSSAGISNQPQHF. This chain uses TRBV27 with TRBJ1-5, with D maybe TRBD1 (5 bases). This CDR3 is 15 amino acids long. Germline CDR1 and CDR2: MNHEY and SMNVEV (reference sequence). Trimming cost V 4 bases and J 0 bases, with 10 bases left between them.